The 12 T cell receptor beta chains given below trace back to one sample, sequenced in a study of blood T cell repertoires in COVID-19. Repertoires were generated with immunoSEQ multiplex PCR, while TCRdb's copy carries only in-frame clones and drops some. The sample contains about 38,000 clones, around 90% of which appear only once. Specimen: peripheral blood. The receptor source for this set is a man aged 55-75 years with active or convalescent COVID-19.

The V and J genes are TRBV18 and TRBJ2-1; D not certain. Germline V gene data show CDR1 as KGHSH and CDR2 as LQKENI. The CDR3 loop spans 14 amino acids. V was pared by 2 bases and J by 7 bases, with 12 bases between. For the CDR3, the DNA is TGTGCCAGCTCACCAATGGGCTACCCGAATGAGCAGTTCTTC. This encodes CASSPMGYPNEQFF.

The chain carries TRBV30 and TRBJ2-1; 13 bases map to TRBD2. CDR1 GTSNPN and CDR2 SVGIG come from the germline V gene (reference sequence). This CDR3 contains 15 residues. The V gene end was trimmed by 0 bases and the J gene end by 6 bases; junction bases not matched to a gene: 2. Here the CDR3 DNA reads TGTGCCTGGAGTGTACTAGCGGGAGGGCCCAATGAGCAGTTCTTC. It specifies CAWSVLAGGPNEQFF.

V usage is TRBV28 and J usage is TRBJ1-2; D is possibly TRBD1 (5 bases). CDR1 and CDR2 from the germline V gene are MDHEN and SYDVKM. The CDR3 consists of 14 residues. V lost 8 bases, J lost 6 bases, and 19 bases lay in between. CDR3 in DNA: TGTGCCAGCGGAACAAGGGGAGGTCGTAATGGCTACACCTTC. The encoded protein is CASGTRGGRNGYTF.

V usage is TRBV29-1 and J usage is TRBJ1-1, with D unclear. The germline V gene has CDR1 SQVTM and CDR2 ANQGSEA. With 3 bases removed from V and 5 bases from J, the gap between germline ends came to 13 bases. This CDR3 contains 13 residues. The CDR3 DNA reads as TGCAGCGTTGAGTCCAACGGGAGGACTGAAGCTTTCTTT. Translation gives CSVESNGRTEAFF. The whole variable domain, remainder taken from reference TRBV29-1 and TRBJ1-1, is SAVISQKPSRDICQRGTSLTIQCQVDSQVTMMFWYRQQPGQSLTLIATANQGSEATYESGFVIDKFPISRPNLTFSTLTVSNMSPEDSSIYLCSVESNGRTEAFFGQGTRLTVV.

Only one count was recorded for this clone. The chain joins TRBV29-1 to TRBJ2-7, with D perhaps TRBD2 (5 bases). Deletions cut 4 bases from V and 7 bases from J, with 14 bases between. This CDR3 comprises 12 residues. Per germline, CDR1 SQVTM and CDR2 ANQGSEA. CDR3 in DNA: TGCAGCGTTGTCGGGTCCCGGGGTGAGCAGTACTTC. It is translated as CSVVGSRGEQYF.

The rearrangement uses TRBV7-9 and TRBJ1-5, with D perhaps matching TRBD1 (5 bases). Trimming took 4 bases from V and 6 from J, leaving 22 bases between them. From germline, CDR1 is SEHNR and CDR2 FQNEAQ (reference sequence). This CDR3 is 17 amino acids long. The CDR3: CASSSTGARDFGQPQHF. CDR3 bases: TGTGCCAGCAGCTCCACAGGAGCCAGGGACTTTGGTCAGCCCCAGCATTTT.

This CDR3 reads CASSRTGGDYGYTF. The CDR3 region has the DNA TGTGCCAGCAGCCGGACAGGGGGCGACTATGGCTACACCTTC. The chain uses TRBV4-2 and TRBJ1-2; 11 bases map to TRBD1. Per germline, CDR1 LGHNA and CDR2 YNFKEQ. The CDR3 has 14 amino acids. The J segment lost 3 bases and the V segment lost 4 bases, leaving 1 base of the junction unmatched.

In DNA form, the CDR3 reads TGTGCCAGCAGTTACTTAGGAGGGCTTGCGACCCAGTACTTC. Translated, it gives CASSYLGGLATQYF. V and J are TRBV6-5 and TRBJ2-5, with D possibly being TRBD2 (6 bases). Trimming left V 1 base short and J 7 bases short, with 13 bases between. Germline V gene sequence: CDR1 MNHEY, CDR2 SVGAGI. The CDR3 is 14 amino acids.

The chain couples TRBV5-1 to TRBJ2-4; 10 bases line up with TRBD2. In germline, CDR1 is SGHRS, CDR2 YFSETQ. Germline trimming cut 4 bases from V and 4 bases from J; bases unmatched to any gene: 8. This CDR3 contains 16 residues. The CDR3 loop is CASSLRTSGDKNIQYF. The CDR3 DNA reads TGCGCCAGCAGCCTGCGGACTAGCGGAGATAAAAACATTCAGTACTTC. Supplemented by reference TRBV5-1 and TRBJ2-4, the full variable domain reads KAGVTQTPRYLIKTRGQQVTLSCSPISGHRSVSWYQQTPGQGLQFLFEYFSETQRNKGNFPGRFSGRQFSNSRSEMNVSTLELGDSALYLCASSLRTSGDKNIQYFGAGTRLSVL.

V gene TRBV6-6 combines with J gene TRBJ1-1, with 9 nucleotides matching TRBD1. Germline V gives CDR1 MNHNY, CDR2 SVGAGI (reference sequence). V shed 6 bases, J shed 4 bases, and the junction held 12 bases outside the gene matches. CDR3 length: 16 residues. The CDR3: CASRDVQGALGTEAFF. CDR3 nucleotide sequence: TGTGCCAGCAGGGACGTACAGGGGGCGCTTGGCACTGAAGCTTTCTTT.

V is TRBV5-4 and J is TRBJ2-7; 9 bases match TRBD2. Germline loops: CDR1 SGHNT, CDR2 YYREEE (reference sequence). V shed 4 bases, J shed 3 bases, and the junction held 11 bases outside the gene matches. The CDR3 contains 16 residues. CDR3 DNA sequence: TGTGCCAGCAGCCAGGGGGTAGCGGGAGTAGACTACGAGCAGTACTTC. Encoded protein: CASSQGVAGVDYEQYF.

The DNA of the CDR3 is TGTGCCAGTAGCGCCAGCGGGAGGCCAACCGAGACCCAGTACTTC. This sequence encodes CASSASGRPTETQYF. The V and J genes are TRBV19 and TRBJ2-5; the match to TRBD2 covers 9 bases. From germline, CDR1 is LNHDA and CDR2 SQIVND (reference sequence). The V segment lost 6 bases and the J segment 5 bases; nucleotides outside the gene matches: 10. This CDR3 is built from 15 residues.